The 9 T cell receptor beta chains in this list originate from one sample, sequenced in a study of blood T cell repertoires in COVID-19. Profiled with immunoSEQ multiplex PCR; TCRdb holds only in-frame clones, not every one. The table records around 72,000 clones, roughly 82% of them present only once. The sample was peripheral blood. Receptors were obtained from a human donor in a cohort sampled during active COVID-19.

The chain uses TRBV7-2 and TRBJ1-5; no clear D gene. V lost 0 bases and J lost 6, with 9 bases in between. Germline V gives CDR1 SGHTA, CDR2 FQGNSA. The CDR3 is 14 amino acids. The CDR3 region has the DNA TGTGCCAGCAGCTTAGCGCGGGTGCCTCAGCCCCAGCATTTT. This codes for CASSLARVPQPQHF.

There are a few counts of this clone. The V and J genes are TRBV30 and TRBJ2-7; 7 bases map to TRBD1. Germline V lookup: CDR1 GTSNPN, CDR2 SVGIG (reference sequence). The V gene end was trimmed by 6 bases and the J gene end by 4 bases; junction bases not matched to a gene: 3. The CDR3 sequence is 11 residues long. This chain's CDR3 is CACDRDYEQYF. The CDR3 DNA sequence: TGTGCCTGTGACAGGGATTACGAGCAGTACTTC.

J is TRBJ2-6 and V is TRBV9; D gene ambiguous. V lost 5 bases, J lost 0 bases, and 6 bases lay in between. Germline CDR1 and CDR2: SGDLS and YYNGEE. This CDR3 region has 14 residues. DNA of the CDR3: TGTGCCAGCAGGGGCTACTCTGGGGCCAACGTCCTGACTTTC. It codes for CASRGYSGANVLTF.

The sample holds one count of this clone. The chain couples TRBV14 to TRBJ1-1; perhaps TRBD1 as D (5 bases). CDR1 is SGHDN and CDR2 is FVKESK in the germline V gene. The V end was cut by 1 base, the J end by 2 bases, with 14 bases between. The CDR3 loop spans 16 amino acids. In DNA form, the CDR3 reads TGTGCCAGCAGCCAAGTGGGGCATACAGTAAACACTGAAGCTTTCTTT. Translated, it gives CASSQVGHTVNTEAFF.

Only a few counts were recorded for this clone. The chain combines TRBV30 with TRBJ1-6; a weak D match, TRBD1 (6 bases). V was cut by 0 bases and J by 6 bases, with 6 bases left in between. Germline CDR1 GTSNPN, CDR2 SVGIG (reference sequence). This CDR3 region has 13 residues. The CDR3 is CAWSVQGNSPLHF. CDR3 in DNA: TGTGCCTGGAGTGTACAGGGTAATTCACCCCTCCACTTT. Full variable domain (rest looked up from reference TRBV30 and TRBJ1-6): SQTIHQWPATLVQPVGSPLSLECTVEGTSNPNLYWYRQAAGRGLQLLFYSVGIGQISSEVPQNLSASRPQDRQFILSSKKLLLSDSGFYLCAWSVQGNSPLHFGNGTRLTVT.

This clone was seen once. This chain connects TRBV15 to TRBJ2-7; the D gene is possibly TRBD2 (6 bases). The germline V and J ends were trimmed by 3 bases and 9 bases, with 12 bases remaining between them. Looked up from germline, CDR1 is LNHNV and CDR2 is YYDKDF (reference sequence). The CDR3 is 12 residues long. The CDR3 is CATSSRGDWQYF. Written as DNA, the CDR3 is TGTGCCACCAGCAGTCGCGGGGACTGGCAGTACTTC.

The chain carries TRBV27 and TRBJ2-7; 9 bases fit TRBD1. V shed 6 bases and J 2 bases; nucleotides not matched to a gene: 2. Germline-derived CDR1 and CDR2 are MNHEY and SMNVEV (reference sequence). CDR3 length: 13 amino acids. The CDR3 region has the DNA TGTGCCAGCAGACGGACAGGGGCCTACGAGCAGTACTTC. It specifies CASRRTGAYEQYF.

The chain employs TRBV3-1 (or the pseudogene TRBV3-2) and TRBJ2-7, with D perhaps matching TRBD1 (6 bases). CDR1 LGHDT and CDR2 YNNKEL come from the germline V gene (reference sequence). V was pared by 6 bases and J by 5 bases, with 14 bases between. The CDR3 length is 13 residues. The CDR3 nucleotides read TGTGCCAGCAGTCTGATGCAGGGGAACGAGCAGTACTTC. It encodes CASSLMQGNEQYF.

J is TRBJ2-2 and V is TRBV3-1 (or the pseudogene TRBV3-2); 9 bases match TRBD2. This CDR3 contains 18 residues. CDR1 and CDR2 (germline): LGHDT, YNNKEL (reference sequence). V gave up 0 bases and J gave up 4 bases; unmatched junction bases: 9. The CDR3: CASSQDFLLAGATGELFF. CDR3 bases: TGTGCCAGCAGCCAAGATTTTCTATTAGCGGGGGCCACCGGGGAGCTGTTTTTT.